This record looks at one T cell receptor beta chain sequence and its context. Its target is unknown. The identical CDR3 is also encoded by other nucleotide sequences in the sample. The data derive from a study of beta chain features in type 1 diabetes. Findings of the study overall: For patients and controls alike, PCR might favor shorter templates to the same degree. The naive, central memory and Treg TCRB repertoires looked more alike in patients than they did in healthy donors. Lower insertion and higher deletion counts appeared at VDJ junctions in type 1 diabetes patients. Significant though moderate, a shortening of TCRB CDR3s appeared in all four CD4+ subsets of Type 1 diabetes patients.

CDR3 length: 12 amino acids. Trimming removed 0 bases from V and 6 bases from J, with 6 bases in between. Germline CDR1 MNHEY, CDR2 SVGAGI. The study reverse transcribed the entire isolated RNA, so it sequenced expressed TCRB transcripts. Sequencing of naive, central memory and regulatory T cell samples gave an average of approximately 3.5 million reads. Here immunoSEQ multiplex PCR was the method, and the copy in TCRdb shows in-frame clones only, minus some. The data hold hundreds of thousands of clones, with 13% observed a single time. Sequenced sample: naive CD4+ T cells from blood. The clonotype was recovered from a man aged 18 to 35 with type 1 diabetes. The chain uses TRBV6-5 and TRBJ2-7; a possible D gene is TRBD2 (5 bases). In nucleotides, the CDR3 is TGTGCCAGCAGTTACTCTCGGGGCGAGCAGTACTTC. Its protein product is CASSYSRGEQYF.